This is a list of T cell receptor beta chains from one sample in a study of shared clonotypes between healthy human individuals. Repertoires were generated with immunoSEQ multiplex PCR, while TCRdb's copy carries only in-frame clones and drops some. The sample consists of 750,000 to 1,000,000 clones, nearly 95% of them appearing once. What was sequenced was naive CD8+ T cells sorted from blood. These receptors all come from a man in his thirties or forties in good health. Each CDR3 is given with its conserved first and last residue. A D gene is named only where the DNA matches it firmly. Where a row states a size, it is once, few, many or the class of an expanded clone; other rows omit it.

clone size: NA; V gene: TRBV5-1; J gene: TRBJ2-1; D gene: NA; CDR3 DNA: TGCGCCAGCAGCTTGGATCAGGGACCACCGACAGATGAGCAGTTCTTC; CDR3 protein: CASSLDQGPPTDEQFF
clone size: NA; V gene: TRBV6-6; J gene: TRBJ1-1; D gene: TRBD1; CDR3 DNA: TGTGCCAGCAGTTTGGACAGGTTGAACACTGAAGCTTTCTTT; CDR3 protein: CASSLDRLNTEAFF
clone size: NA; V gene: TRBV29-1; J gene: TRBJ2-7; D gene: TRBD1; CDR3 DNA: TGCAGCGGACCAGGGGGCGTCTCCTACGAGCAGTACTTC; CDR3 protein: CSGPGGVSYEQYF
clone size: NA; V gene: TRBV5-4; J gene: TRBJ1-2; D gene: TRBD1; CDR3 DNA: TGTGCCAGCAGGGCCGGGACAGGGACCTACACCTTC; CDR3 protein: CASRAGTGTYTF
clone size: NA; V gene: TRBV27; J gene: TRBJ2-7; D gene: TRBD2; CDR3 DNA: TGTGCCAGCAGACCGGGACTAGCGACGGGGGAGCAGTACTTC; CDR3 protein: CASRPGLATGEQYF
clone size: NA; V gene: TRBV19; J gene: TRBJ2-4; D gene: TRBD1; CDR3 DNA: TGTGCCAGTAAACAGGGGGCGTTTGACAAAAACATTCAGTACTTC; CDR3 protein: CASKQGAFDKNIQYF
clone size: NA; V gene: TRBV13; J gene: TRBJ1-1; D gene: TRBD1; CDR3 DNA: TGTGCCAGCAGCCCAGGACAGGGTAGAATGAACACTGAAGCTTTCTTT; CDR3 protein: CASSPGQGRMNTEAFF
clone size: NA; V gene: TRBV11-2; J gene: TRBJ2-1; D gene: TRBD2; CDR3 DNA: TGTGCCAGCAGCCCAGGCGGTGGTAGCGGGAGGGCCGGTGAGCAGTTCTTC; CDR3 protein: CASSPGGGSGRAGEQFF
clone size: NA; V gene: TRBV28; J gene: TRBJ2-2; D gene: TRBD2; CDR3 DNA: TGTGCCAGCGGAAGACTAGCGGAGAACACCGGGGAGCTGTTTTTT; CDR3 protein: CASGRLAENTGELFF
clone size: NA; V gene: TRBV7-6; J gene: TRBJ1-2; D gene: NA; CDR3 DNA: TGTGCCAGCAGCGAACAGACAGAATCTAGATATGGCTACACCTTC; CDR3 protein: CASSEQTESRYGYTF
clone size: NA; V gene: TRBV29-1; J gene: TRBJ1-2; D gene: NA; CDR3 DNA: TGCAGCTCCCATACAAGGAATGGCTACACCTTC; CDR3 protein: CSSHTRNGYTF
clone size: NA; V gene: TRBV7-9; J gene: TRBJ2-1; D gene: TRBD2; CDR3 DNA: TGTGCCAGCAGCTCTAGCAAATTAGCGGGAGAAGGGTGGGATGAGCAGTTCTTC; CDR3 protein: CASSSSKLAGEGWDEQFF
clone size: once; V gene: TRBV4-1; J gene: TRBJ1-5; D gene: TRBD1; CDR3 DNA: TGCGCCAGCAGCCGCCGGGACAGCAGCAATCAGCCCCAGCATTTT; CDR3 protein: CASSRRDSSNQPQHF
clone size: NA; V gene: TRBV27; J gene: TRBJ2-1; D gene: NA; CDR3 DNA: TGTGCCAGCAGTTTATCCGGGGGCCCCTACAATGAGCAGTTCTTC; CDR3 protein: CASSLSGGPYNEQFF
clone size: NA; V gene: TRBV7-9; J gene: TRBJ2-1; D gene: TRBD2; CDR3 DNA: TGTGCCAGCAGCCCCCGGGAGGGGGAGGTTTACAATGAGCAGTTCTTC; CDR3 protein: CASSPREGEVYNEQFF
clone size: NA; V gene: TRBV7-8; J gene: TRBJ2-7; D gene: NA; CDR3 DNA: TGTGCCAGCAGCTTAGATCTGGGTACGCTCGACGAGCAGTACTTC; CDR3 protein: CASSLDLGTLDEQYF
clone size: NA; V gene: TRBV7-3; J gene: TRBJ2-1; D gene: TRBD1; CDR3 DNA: TGTGCCAGCAGCTCCCTTTCAGGGGGACCCTACAATGAGCAGTTCTTC; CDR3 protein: CASSSLSGGPYNEQFF
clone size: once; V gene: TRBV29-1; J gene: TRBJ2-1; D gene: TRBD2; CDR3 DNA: TGCAGCGTTGAAACACTAGCGGGAGGACTCAGATACAATGAGCAGTTCTTC; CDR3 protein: CSVETLAGGLRYNEQFF
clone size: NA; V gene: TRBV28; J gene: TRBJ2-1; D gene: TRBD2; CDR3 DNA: TGTGCCAGCAGTTTTCCGGCACTAGCGGGGCAAGAGCAGTTCTTC; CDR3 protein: CASSFPALAGQEQFF
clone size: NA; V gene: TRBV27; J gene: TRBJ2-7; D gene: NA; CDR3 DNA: TGTGCCAGCAGTTTAACGCCGAGATACGAGCAGTACTTC; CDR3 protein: CASSLTPRYEQYF
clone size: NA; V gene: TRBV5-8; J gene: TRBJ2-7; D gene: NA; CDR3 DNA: TGTGCCAGCAGTCGACGGTCCACGAGTTTGGACGAGCAGTACTTC; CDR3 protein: CASSRRSTSLDEQYF
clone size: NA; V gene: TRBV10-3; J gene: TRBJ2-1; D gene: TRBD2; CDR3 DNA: TGTGCCATCAGTGACATAGCGGGAGGGCCGAATGAGCAGTTCTTC; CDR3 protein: CAISDIAGGPNEQFF
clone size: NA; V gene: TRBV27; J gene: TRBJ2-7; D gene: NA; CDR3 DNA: TGTGCCAGCAGTCCTAGCGTATACTCCTACGAGCAGTACTTC; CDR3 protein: CASSPSVYSYEQYF
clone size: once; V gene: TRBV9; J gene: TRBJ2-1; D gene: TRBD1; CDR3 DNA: TGTGCCAGCAGCCGGGACAGGGGAAACAATGAGCAGTTCTTC; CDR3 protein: CASSRDRGNNEQFF
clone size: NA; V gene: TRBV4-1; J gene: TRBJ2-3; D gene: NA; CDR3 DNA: TGCGCCAGCAGAGAATCGGATACGCAGTATTTT; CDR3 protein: CASRESDTQYF
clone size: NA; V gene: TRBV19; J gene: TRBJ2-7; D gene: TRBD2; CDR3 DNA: TGTGCCAGTAGTGCCCTTCCCCCTACTACTAGCGGGAGTCGAAGCGAGCAGTACTTC; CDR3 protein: CASSALPPTTSGSRSEQYF
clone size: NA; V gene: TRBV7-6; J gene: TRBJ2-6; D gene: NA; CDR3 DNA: TGTGCCAGCAGCTCTATCCAGGGTGCTGGGGCCAACGTCCTGACTTTC; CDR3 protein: CASSSIQGAGANVLTF
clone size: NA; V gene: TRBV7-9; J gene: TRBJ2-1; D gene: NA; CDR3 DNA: TGTGCCAGCGGAGGAGCGGTAAATGAGCAGTTCTTC; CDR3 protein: CASGGAVNEQFF
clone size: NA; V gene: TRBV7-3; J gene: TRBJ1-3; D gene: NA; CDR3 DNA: TGTGCCAGCAGCTTAACGCTAACAGGCTATTTTGGAAACACCATATATTTT; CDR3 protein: CASSLTLTGYFGNTIYF
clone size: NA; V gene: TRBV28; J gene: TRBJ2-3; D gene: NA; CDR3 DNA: TGTGCCAGCAGTTTTAGGGGAAGCACAGATACGCAGTATTTT; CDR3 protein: CASSFRGSTDTQYF
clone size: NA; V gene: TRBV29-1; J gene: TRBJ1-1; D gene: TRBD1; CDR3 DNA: TGCAGCGTAGGGACAGGGAGCACTGAAGCTTTCTTT; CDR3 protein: CSVGTGSTEAFF
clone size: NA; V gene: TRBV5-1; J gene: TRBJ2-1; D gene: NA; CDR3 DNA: TGCGCCAGCAGCTACCGGGACTCCATTTACAATGAGCAGTTCTTC; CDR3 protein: CASSYRDSIYNEQFF
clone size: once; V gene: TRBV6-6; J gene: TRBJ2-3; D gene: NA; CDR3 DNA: TGTGCCAGCAGTTACCTCAAAGATACGCAGTATTTT; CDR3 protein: CASSYLKDTQYF
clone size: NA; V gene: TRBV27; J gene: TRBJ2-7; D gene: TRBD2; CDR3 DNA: TGTGCCAGCAAAAGCGGGAACTACGAGCAGTACTTC; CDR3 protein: CASKSGNYEQYF
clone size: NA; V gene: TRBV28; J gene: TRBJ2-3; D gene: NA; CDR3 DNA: TGTGCCAGCAGTTTAACCGGAGGGCTCTCTAGCACAGATACGCAGTATTTT; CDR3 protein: CASSLTGGLSSTDTQYF